This T cell receptor (beta chain) appears in the sequencing data of a study of shared clonotypes between healthy human individuals. Splitting the CD4+ cells yielded a CD45RA+ naive subset and a CD45RA-negative memory subset. From germline, CDR1 is MNHNY and CDR2 SVGAGI (reference sequence). The V segment lost 6 bases and the J segment 2 bases; nucleotides outside the gene matches: 13. This CDR3 region has 16 residues. For this clone: The antigen is unknown.

Clones were read by immunoSEQ multiplex PCR, and TCRdb kept only the in-frame ones, dropping some. Of 1.4 million or so clones listed, 97% to 99% are singletons. Study findings and constraints: In this cohort, only blood was sampled, and tissue repertoires likely differ.

The source of this sequence is a man aged 25-45 years in good health. This chain uses TRBV6-6 with TRBJ2-7; 7 bases are a match to TRBD1. Sequencing was performed on naive CD4+ T cells sorted from blood. Specified subset: CD45RA+ positively selected. DNA for the CDR3: TGTGCCAGCAGCGAGAACCGAGGGGGCACTACCTACGAGCAGTACTTC. It is translated as CASSENRGGTTYEQYF.